This entry features one T cell receptor (beta chain) sequence. The antigen remains unidentified. TCRdb used MiXCR to reprocess the 5' RACE reads, holding one entry per CDR3 protein. Seen here are about 130,000 distinct CDR3 sequences, about 8.8% observed once, and the top ten hold roughly 43%. The sample is drawn from a study of T cells after yellow fever vaccination. Study outcomes and limitations: Post-booster repertoires again held most primary-vaccination clones (roughly 95% CD4, roughly 89% CD8).

Unmatched junction bases numbered 5, after V lost 5 bases and J lost 4 bases. The CDR3 contains 15 residues. In germline, CDR1 is MNHEY, CDR2 SVGEGT. The sequence was obtained from a young man who received the YFV17D yellow fever vaccine. Sample: CD8+ T cells sorted from PBMCs, taken on the day of the yellow fever booster vaccination. The chain is built from TRBV6-2 or TRBV6-3 and TRBJ2-1, with 10 positions matching TRBD1. The CDR3 DNA sequence: TGTGCCAGCAGTACCGGACAGGGGGTTTACAATGAGCAGTTCTTC. It translates to CASSTGQGVYNEQFF.